This passage covers 26 T cell receptor beta chains from one sample sequenced in a study of CD8+ T cells in alopecia areata. Isolated RNA was reverse transcribed into cDNA used as the sequencing template. The method was immunoSEQ multiplex PCR; TCRdb's version includes in-frame clones alone and lacks a portion of them. The sample was found to contain about 110,000 clones, and every one recurs. Sequenced sample: lesional skin. These receptor sequences come from a C3H/HeJ mouse with alopecia areata. The strain's MHC type: H2-k.

This clone was detected only a few times. The genes are named according to mouse. Read sequence stops 4 residues before the CDR3 end, and the germline J gene provides the missing end. The V and J genes are TRBV13-3 and TRBJ2-4, with D hard to call. Trimming left V 1 base short and J 1 base short, with 10 bases between. This CDR3 region has 15 residues. Germline V gene sequence: CDR1 NNHDY, CDR2 SYVADS. The sequenced part of the CDR3 DNA is TGTGCCAGCAGTGATATGCCTAAGGGTCAAAAC. Translating it yields CASSDMPKGQN. In full, the CDR3 reads CASSDMPKGQNTLYF.

In the case of this clone: TCRdb's protein sequence differs at residue 12 from the translated DNA; the protein presented here follows the DNA. The germline and genes are mouse ones. The read stops 3 residues short of the end of the CDR3; the missing end is completed from the germline J gene. The rearrangement links TRBV19 to TRBJ1-3, with TRBD1 matching over 10 bases. The CDR3 has 15 amino acids. Germline V gene sequence: CDR1 FNHDT, CDR2 SITEND (reference sequence). V trimming: 6 bases; J trimming: 0 bases; junction bases outside the gene matches: 3. CDR3 sequence: CASTGQGSSGNTLYF. CDR3 DNA, as far as it was read: TGTGCCAGCACGGGACAGGGGAGTTCTGGAAATACG.

Of note for this clone: All gene names here are mouse names. The read ends 4 residues before the CDR3 terminus; that terminus is restored from the germline J gene. This chain uses TRBV13-3 with TRBJ2-7; 8 bases are shared with TRBD2. Germline V gene data show CDR1 as NNHDY and CDR2 as SYVADS. This CDR3 region has 13 residues. CDR3 bases read: TGTGCCAGCAGGCTGGGGGGTCCTTAT. It encodes CASRLGGPY. The entire CDR3 protein is CASRLGGPYEQYF.

This clone was observed a handful of times. The gene names here belong to mouse. Read data end 4 residues before the CDR3 end; the end is taken from the germline J gene. V and J are TRBV13-3 and TRBJ2-5; the match to TRBD1 covers 7 bases. CDR3 length: 12 residues. Germline lookup yields CDR1 NNHDY and CDR2 SYVADS. The sequenced part of the CDR3 DNA is TGTGCCTCGGGACAGAAAAAAGAC. This encodes CASGQKKD. The entire CDR3 sequence reads CASGQKKDTQYF.

This clone was seen a handful of times. The germline and genes are mouse ones. Read sequence stops 4 residues before the CDR3 end, and the germline J gene provides the missing end. The V gene is TRBV13-3, the J gene TRBJ1-1; weak D call: TRBD1 (6 bases). This CDR3 is 17 amino acids long. The germline V gene has CDR1 NNHDY and CDR2 SYVADS. V was pared by 1 base and J by 0 bases, with 16 bases between. The CDR3 is CASSDLGPGHSNTEVFF. The CDR3 bases that were read are TGTGCCAGCAGTGATTTAGGTCCGGGACATTCAAACACA.

This clone was seen only a few times. Genes here carry mouse names. The read finishes 4 residues shy of the CDR3 end, and the germline J gene is used to complete it. The chain carries TRBV19 and TRBJ2-4; TRBD2 matches 8 bases. CDR3 length: 13 residues. Losses at the gene ends were 5 bases for V and 3 bases for J; bases not matched to a gene: 2. From germline, CDR1 is FNHDT and CDR2 SITEND (reference sequence). CDR3 DNA (partial): TGTGCCAGCAGGACTGGGGTCCAAAAC. It yields the protein CASRTGVQN. The CDR3 reads in full as CASRTGVQNTLYF.

A few counts support this clone. The genes and germline here are from mouse. The missing CDR3 end, 4 residues past where the read stops, is filled in from the germline J gene. The chain carries TRBV1 and TRBJ2-3; 9 bases map to TRBD1. Trimming took 4 bases from V and 3 from J; bases not matched to a gene: 5. The CDR3 spans 15 residues. Germline V gene sequence: CDR1 NSQYPW, CDR2 LRSPGD (reference sequence). The sequenced CDR3 bases are TGCACCTGCAGTGTACGACAGGGGGGCGCAGAA. Amino acids: CTCSVRQGGAE. The entire CDR3 protein is CTCSVRQGGAETLYF. The full variable domain, completed using reference TRBV1 and TRBJ2-3, is VTLLEQNPRWRLVPRGQAVNLRCILKNSQYPWMSWYQQDLQKQLQWLFTLRSPGDKEVKSLPGADYLATRVTDTELRLQVANMSQGRTLYCTCSVRQGGAETLYFGSGTRLTVL.

For this clone: The listed genes are named as in mouse. From the germline J gene comes the end of the CDR3, since the read stops 4 residues before it. The chain employs TRBV1 and TRBJ2-4; D may be TRBD1 (6 bases). CDR3 length: 16 amino acids. From germline, CDR1 is NSQYPW and CDR2 LRSPGD (reference sequence). V dropped 0 bases and J dropped 0 bases, with 10 bases sitting between them. The CDR3 protein is CTCSADLQGSQNTLYF. Partial CDR3 DNA: TGCACCTGCAGTGCAGATTTACAGGGTAGTCAAAAC.

A remark on this clone: The gene names given are mouse names. The read ends 4 residues shy of where the CDR3 ends; the end is completed using the germline J gene. This chain connects TRBV13-3 to TRBJ2-7, with TRBD1 as a possible D gene (5 bases). CDR3 length equals 13 residues. CDR1 is NNHDY and CDR2 is SYVADS in the germline V gene. Trimming cost V 6 bases and J 0 bases, with 10 bases left between them. CDR3 amino acids: CASNHRSSYEQYF. CDR3 DNA (partial): TGTGCCAGCAATCACAGGAGCTCCTAT.

This clone was counted only a few times. The gene names here belong to mouse. The observed sequence ends 4 residues before the CDR3 terminus, with the missing tail filled in from the germline J gene. The chain uses TRBV19 and TRBJ2-2; D remains unclear. Germline CDR1 reads FNHDT; CDR2 reads SITEND (reference sequence). V lost 1 base and J lost 3, with 4 bases in between. This CDR3 is 13 amino acids long. CDR3 DNA, as far as it was read: TGTGCCAGCAGTATACTCTACACCGGG. Translated, it gives CASSILYTG. The entire CDR3 is CASSILYTGQLYF.

This clone turned up a few times. Mouse gene names and germline throughout. The read stops 4 residues short of the end of the CDR3; the missing end is completed from the germline J gene. The V and J genes are TRBV13-3 and TRBJ2-1, with a weak D call TRBD2 (6 bases). From germline, CDR1 is NNHDY and CDR2 SYVADS. The CDR3 is 12 residues long. The CDR3 sequence is CASSGGLAEQFF. The covered CDR3 bases are TGTGCCAGCAGTGGGGGACTCGCT.

Remarks on this clone: Gene names and germline match the mouse. The read terminates 4 residues before the CDR3 end, so the remaining end is supplied by the germline J gene. The V call is TRBV1, the J call TRBJ1-1; the D gene is possibly TRBD1 (5 bases). The CDR3 has 14 residues. Germline V CDR1 and CDR2: NSQYPW, LRSPGD (reference sequence). CDR3: CTCSADSSGTEVFF. CDR3 bases read: TGCACCTGCAGTGCAGACAGCTCAGGGACA.

Concerning this clone itself: Mouse gene names apply. The read finishes 4 residues shy of the CDR3 end, and the germline J gene is used to complete it. This chain uses TRBV13-3 with TRBJ2-4; 9 bases are a match to TRBD1. The CDR3 is made up of 15 amino acids. Germline CDR1 NNHDY, CDR2 SYVADS. J lost 2 bases, V lost 5 bases, and 6 bases had no gene match. CDR3 protein: CASSTTGGAQNTLYF. CDR3 bases read: TGTGCCAGCAGCACTACAGGGGGCGCTCAAAAC.

Turning to this clone: Mouse gene names apply. The CDR3 bases that were read are TGTGCCAGCAGTAGGCTGGGGGGGGGAGCT. Translation: CASSRLGGGA. In full, the CDR3 reads CASSRLGGGAEQFF. The J gene is TRBJ2-1, the V gene TRBV13-3, with 9 positions matching TRBD2. The read comes to an end 4 residues before the CDR3 does, leaving the germline J gene to fill in the end. Germline V gene lookup returns CDR1 NNHDY and CDR2 SYVADS. The CDR3 runs 14 residues.

About this clone: The protein recorded in TCRdb does not match the translated DNA at residue 12; the protein presented here comes from translating the DNA. Gene labels here are mouse ones. The read gets to within 3 residues of the CDR3 end, and the germline J gene fills in the rest. J is TRBJ1-3 and V is TRBV13-2; D uncertain. V lost 0 bases, J lost 0 bases, and 7 bases lay in between. Germline-derived CDR1 and CDR2 are NNHNN and SYGAGS (reference sequence). CDR3 size: 15 residues. The CDR3 loop is CASGDARISGNTLYF. The sequenced CDR3 bases are TGTGCCAGCGGTGATGCCAGGATTTCTGGAAATACG.

As to this clone: Gene and germline names: mouse. The CDR3 goes on 4 residues after the read ends, and that part is filled in from the germline J gene. The J gene is TRBJ1-4, the V gene TRBV1, with 9 bases that match TRBD1. Germline trimming cut 1 base from V and 3 bases from J; bases unmatched to any gene: 6. The V gene's germline CDR1 is NSQYPW and CDR2 LRSPGD (reference sequence). The CDR3 runs 17 residues. CDR3 protein: CTCSAVPGQGANERLFF. The part of the CDR3 DNA that was read is TGCACCTGCAGTGCAGTTCCGGGACAGGGAGCCAACGAA.

A word on this clone: Mouse germline and gene names are used. The DNA ends 4 residues before the CDR3 does, and the rest of the CDR3 is filled in from the germline J gene. The gene calls are TRBV1 and TRBJ2-2; perhaps TRBD1 as D (6 bases). Trimming cost V 3 bases and J 3 bases, with 14 bases left between them. This CDR3 has 16 residues. Germline CDR1 reads NSQYPW; CDR2 reads LRSPGD (reference sequence). The part of the CDR3 DNA that was read is TGCACCTGCAGTGCGTCCCAGGGGTTGGACACCGGG. Translating gives CTCSASQGLDTG. In full, the CDR3 reads CTCSASQGLDTGQLYF.

Of note for this clone: Genes here carry mouse names. The sequenced fragment ends 4 residues before the CDR3 boundary, so the rest is inferred from the germline J gene. This sequence joins TRBV13-1 and TRBJ2-3; TRBD2 matches at 11 bases. The CDR3 is 16 residues long. CDR1 is NSHNY and CDR2 is SYGAGN in the germline V gene. The ends lost 3 bases at V and 2 bases at J; junction bases unmatched: 5. The CDR3 bases that were read are TGTGCCAGCAGTGGGGGACTGGGGGATTATGCAGAA. Translated, it gives CASSGGLGDYAE. The full CDR3 reads CASSGGLGDYAETLYF.

With regard to this clone: Gene names denote mouse genes. Partial CDR3 DNA: TGCACCTGCAGTGCGCCACGAGGTAACTATGCT. Residues: CTCSAPRGNYA. The entire CDR3 reads CTCSAPRGNYAEQFF. This rearrangement joins TRBV1 to TRBJ2-1; no clear D. The read ends 4 residues early relative to the CDR3; the germline J gene fills the gap. Germline V gene lookup returns CDR1 NSQYPW and CDR2 LRSPGD (reference sequence). The CDR3 is 15 amino acids. V shed 3 bases and J shed 0 bases, with 9 bases lying between them.

This clone showed up just a few times. Each gene name is a mouse one. The read comes to an end 4 residues before the CDR3 does, leaving the germline J gene to fill in the end. The chain is built from TRBV16 and TRBJ1-4; no firm D call. Per the germline V gene, CDR1 is SGHSA and CDR2 is FRNQAP. V was cut by 0 bases and J by 1 base, with 3 bases left in between. CDR3 length: 14 amino acids. CDR3 DNA (partial): TGTGCAAGCAGCTTAGACAGTTCCAACGAA. Its translation: CASSLDSSNE. The whole CDR3 protein is CASSLDSSNERLFF.

This clone was observed a handful of times. The gene names here belong to mouse. The CDR3 end lies 4 residues beyond the end of the read and is filled in from the germline J gene. The chain combines TRBV13-3 with TRBJ2-5, with D possibly TRBD1 on 7 matching bases. Germline V gene data show CDR1 as NNHDY and CDR2 as SYVADS. V lost 1 base and J 0 bases, leaving 12 bases between the germline ends. This CDR3 is built from 16 residues. CDR3 bases read: TGTGCCAGCAGTGATAAGCCAGGGGGGAACCAAGAC. It codes for CASSDKPGGNQD. The full CDR3 protein reads CASSDKPGGNQDTQYF.

The table lists this clone with a few counts. Mouse gene names and germline throughout. The read halts 4 residues ahead of the CDR3 end, with the missing end drawn from the germline J gene. The chain combines TRBV13-3 with TRBJ2-3; 9 bases fit TRBD2. The CDR3 spans 15 residues. The germline V gene encodes CDR1 NNHDY and CDR2 SYVADS. V shed 2 bases and J 3 bases; nucleotides not matched to a gene: 4. This CDR3 is CASSEWGGAAETLYF. Incomplete CDR3 DNA: TGTGCCAGCAGTGAGTGGGGGGGCGCAGCAGAA.

In the case of this clone: At residue 11, the TCRdb protein departs from the DNA translation, so the protein shown here was derived from the DNA itself. Germline and genes here are mouse. The read finishes 3 residues shy of the CDR3 end, and the germline J gene is used to complete it. V and J are TRBV13-3 and TRBJ1-6; 12 positions match TRBD1. TRBJ1-6 is given ORF status, its function remaining uncertain. Germline values: CDR1 NNHDY, CDR2 SYVADS. Trimming at V came to 5 bases and at J to 9 bases, leaving 3 bases not matched to a gene. The length of the CDR3 is 14 residues. CDR3: CASRAGQGASPLYF. Incomplete CDR3 DNA: TGTGCCAGCAGGGCGGGACAGGGGGCTTCGCCC.

This clone was detected ten times or more. Mouse gene names apply. The read ends 4 residues shy of where the CDR3 ends; the end is completed using the germline J gene. This sequence joins TRBV13-3 and TRBJ1-4, with D possibly being TRBD1 (6 bases). The CDR3 runs 13 residues. Germline V lookup: CDR1 NNHDY, CDR2 SYVADS. Partial CDR3 DNA: TGTGCCAGCAGTCTCAGGGGCCCCGAA. It specifies CASSLRGPE. Given in full, the CDR3 is CASSLRGPERLFF.

For this clone: Gene names are the mouse ones. The read terminates 4 residues ahead of where the CDR3 ends, so the germline J gene completes it. The V gene is TRBV13-3, the J gene TRBJ1-1; 10 bases match TRBD1. The CDR3 spans 13 residues. Germline V gene sequence: CDR1 NNHDY, CDR2 SYVADS. The sequenced CDR3 bases are TGTGCCAGCAGAAACCGGGACAGGGGA. As protein: CASRNRDRG. The CDR3 in full is CASRNRDRGEVFF.

This clone was detected only a few times. Germline and genes here are mouse. Read data end 4 residues before the CDR3 end; the end is taken from the germline J gene. The genes are TRBV13-1 and TRBJ2-1; tentative D call: TRBD2 (6 bases). There are 14 residues in the CDR3. Per germline, CDR1 NSHNY and CDR2 SYGAGN. The germline V and J ends were trimmed by 2 bases and 2 bases, with 8 bases remaining between them. CDR3 DNA, as far as it was read: TGTGCCAGCAGTGAGACTGGTTACTATGCT. It translates to CASSETGYYA. The entire CDR3 sequence reads CASSETGYYAEQFF.